This T cell receptor beta chain derives from a study of cytomegalovirus exposure and HLA in healthy donors. Notes on the study in general: Clonal expansion was found to be greater in HLA-associated TCR beta chains than in equally common others in a later analysis. CMV serostatus was the only immune exposure information that was available.

The CDR3 has 15 amino acids. Trimming shortened V by 5 bases and J by 11 bases, and 22 bases separated the two germline ends. Germline loops: CDR1 LNHDA, CDR2 SQIVND (reference sequence). Comment on this clone: Its antigen is not known.

It was with 60 Vbeta and 13 Jbeta primers that the PCR ran. Assay used: immunoSEQ multiplex PCR; TCRdb lists only in-frame clones, some missing. The sample lists some 130,000 clones; around 77% were seen once. The sequence was collected from a man aged 30 to 39 in good health. Sequencing was performed on PBMCs. The chain has TRBV19 and TRBJ1-5; D unresolved. DNA of the CDR3: TGTGCCAGTAGTTCCCGTCGGGGAGGCGGGATGGCCCAGCATTTT. It translates to CASSSRRGGGMAQHF.